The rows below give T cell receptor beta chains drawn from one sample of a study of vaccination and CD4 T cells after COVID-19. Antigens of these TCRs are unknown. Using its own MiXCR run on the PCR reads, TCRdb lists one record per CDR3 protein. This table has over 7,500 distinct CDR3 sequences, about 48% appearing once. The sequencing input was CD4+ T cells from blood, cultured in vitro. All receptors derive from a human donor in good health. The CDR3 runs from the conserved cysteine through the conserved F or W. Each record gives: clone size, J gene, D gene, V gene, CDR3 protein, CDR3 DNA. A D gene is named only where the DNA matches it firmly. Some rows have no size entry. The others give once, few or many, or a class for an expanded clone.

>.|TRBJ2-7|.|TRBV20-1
CSAAPGLGGHEQYF
TGCAGTGCTGCACCGGGACTAGGGGGCCACGAGCAGTACTTC
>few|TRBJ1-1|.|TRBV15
CATSRDYIGAGATNTEAFF
TGTGCCACCAGCAGAGATTACATCGGGGCAGGGGCTACGAACACTGAAGCTTTCTTT
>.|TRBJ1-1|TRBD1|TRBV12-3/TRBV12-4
CASRTGESNTEAFF
TGTGCCAGCAGAACAGGGGAGTCGAACACTGAAGCTTTCTTT
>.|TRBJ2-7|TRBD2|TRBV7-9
CASSSPGLAGGRYEQYF
TGTGCCAGCAGCTCACCGGGACTAGCGGGGGGCCGCTACGAGCAGTACTTC
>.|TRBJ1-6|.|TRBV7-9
CASSPGLYNSPLHF
TGTGCCAGCAGCCCCGGACTGTATAATTCACCCCTCCACTTT
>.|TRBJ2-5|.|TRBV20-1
CSARDTSQETQYF
TGCAGTGCTAGAGACACGAGTCAAGAGACCCAGTACTTC
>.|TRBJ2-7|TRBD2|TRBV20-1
CSAAGVAYEQYF
TGCAGTGCTGCGGGAGTCGCCTACGAGCAGTACTTC
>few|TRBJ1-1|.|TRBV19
CASSTQAEAFF
TGTGCCAGTAGTACACAAGCTGAAGCTTTCTTT
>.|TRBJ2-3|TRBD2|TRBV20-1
CSASQAGGRGDTQYF
TGCAGTGCTTCCCAAGCGGGGGGGCGGGGAGATACGCAGTATTTT
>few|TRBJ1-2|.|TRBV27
CASSFRGNYGYTF
TGTGCCAGCAGTTTTCGGGGGAACTATGGCTACACCTTC
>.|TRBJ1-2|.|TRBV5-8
CASSYNVGGGGSYGYTF
TGTGCCAGCAGCTACAACGTGGGAGGGGGAGGCAGCTATGGCTACACCTTC
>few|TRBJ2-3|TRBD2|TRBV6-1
CASSELAGEDTQYF
TGTGCCAGCAGTGAATTAGCGGGGGAAGATACGCAGTATTTT
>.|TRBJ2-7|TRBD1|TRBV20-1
CSALRQGGKEQYF
TGCAGTGCTCTCCGACAGGGGGGAAAAGAGCAGTACTTC
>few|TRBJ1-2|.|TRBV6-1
CASSHGQLYTF
TGTGCCAGCAGTCACGGACAGCTCTACACCTTC
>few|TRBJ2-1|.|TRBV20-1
CSVSGDFRSNEQFF
TGCAGTGTCAGTGGGGATTTCCGATCAAATGAGCAGTTCTTC
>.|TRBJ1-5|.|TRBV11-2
CASSLDVGAFNQPQHF
TGTGCCAGCAGCTTAGATGTAGGGGCTTTCAATCAGCCCCAGCATTTT
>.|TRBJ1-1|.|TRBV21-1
CASSKVEELNTEAFF
TGTGCCAGCAGCAAAGTAGAGGAACTGAACACTGAAGCTTTCTTT
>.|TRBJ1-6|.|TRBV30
CAGLMGRNNSPLHF
TGTGCCGGATTGATGGGGCGTAATAATTCACCCCTCCACTTT
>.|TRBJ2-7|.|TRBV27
CASSLRGDPGEQYF
TGTGCCAGCAGTTTGAGGGGGGATCCGGGGGAGCAGTACTTC
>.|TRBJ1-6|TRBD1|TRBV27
CANLPGQGDSPLHF
TGTGCCAATCTGCCGGGACAGGGTGATTCACCCCTCCACTTT
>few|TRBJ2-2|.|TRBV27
CASSLSPGNTGELFF
TGTGCCAGCAGTTTATCCCCAGGGAACACCGGGGAGCTGTTTTTT
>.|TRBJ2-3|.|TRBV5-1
CASSASSPTDTQYF
TGCGCCAGCAGCGCCTCGAGCCCCACAGATACGCAGTATTTT
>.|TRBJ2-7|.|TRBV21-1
CASSFGLAQTYEQYF
TGTGCCAGCAGCTTCGGACTAGCTCAGACCTACGAGCAGTACTTC
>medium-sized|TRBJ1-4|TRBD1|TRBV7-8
CASSPRTGIEKLFF
TGTGCCAGCAGCCCACGGACAGGGATTGAGAAACTGTTTTTT
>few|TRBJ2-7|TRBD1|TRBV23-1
CASLLGTGKTYEQYF
TGCGCCAGCCTTCTAGGGACAGGGAAGACCTACGAGCAGTACTTC
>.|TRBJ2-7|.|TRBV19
CASARVRGSYEQYF
TGTGCCAGTGCCCGAGTCAGGGGATCCTACGAGCAGTACTTC
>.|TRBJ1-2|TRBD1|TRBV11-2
CAVWDREVGGYTF
TGTGCAGTTTGGGACAGGGAGGTGGGTGGCTACACCTTC
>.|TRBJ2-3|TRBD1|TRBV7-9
CASSSVKGTATDTQYF
TGTGCCAGCAGCTCCGTGAAGGGGACAGCGACAGATACGCAGTATTTT
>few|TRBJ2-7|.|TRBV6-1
CASSENHYEQYF
TGTGCCAGCAGTGAGAACCACTACGAGCAGTACTTC
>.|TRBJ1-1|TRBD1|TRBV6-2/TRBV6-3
CAINEGTGGPDGTEAFF
TGTGCCATCAACGAAGGGACAGGGGGCCCCGACGGCACTGAAGCTTTCTTT
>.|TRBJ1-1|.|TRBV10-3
CAISEGQGEPEAFF
TGTGCCATCAGTGAGGGTCAGGGAGAGCCTGAAGCTTTCTTT
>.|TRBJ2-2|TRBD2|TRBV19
CASSRKGLDSTGELFF
TGTGCCAGTAGTCGTAAGGGACTAGATTCGACCGGGGAGCTGTTTTTT
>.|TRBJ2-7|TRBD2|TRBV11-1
CASSSPSGAYEQYF
TGTGCCAGCAGCTCCCCTAGCGGGGCCTACGAGCAGTACTTC